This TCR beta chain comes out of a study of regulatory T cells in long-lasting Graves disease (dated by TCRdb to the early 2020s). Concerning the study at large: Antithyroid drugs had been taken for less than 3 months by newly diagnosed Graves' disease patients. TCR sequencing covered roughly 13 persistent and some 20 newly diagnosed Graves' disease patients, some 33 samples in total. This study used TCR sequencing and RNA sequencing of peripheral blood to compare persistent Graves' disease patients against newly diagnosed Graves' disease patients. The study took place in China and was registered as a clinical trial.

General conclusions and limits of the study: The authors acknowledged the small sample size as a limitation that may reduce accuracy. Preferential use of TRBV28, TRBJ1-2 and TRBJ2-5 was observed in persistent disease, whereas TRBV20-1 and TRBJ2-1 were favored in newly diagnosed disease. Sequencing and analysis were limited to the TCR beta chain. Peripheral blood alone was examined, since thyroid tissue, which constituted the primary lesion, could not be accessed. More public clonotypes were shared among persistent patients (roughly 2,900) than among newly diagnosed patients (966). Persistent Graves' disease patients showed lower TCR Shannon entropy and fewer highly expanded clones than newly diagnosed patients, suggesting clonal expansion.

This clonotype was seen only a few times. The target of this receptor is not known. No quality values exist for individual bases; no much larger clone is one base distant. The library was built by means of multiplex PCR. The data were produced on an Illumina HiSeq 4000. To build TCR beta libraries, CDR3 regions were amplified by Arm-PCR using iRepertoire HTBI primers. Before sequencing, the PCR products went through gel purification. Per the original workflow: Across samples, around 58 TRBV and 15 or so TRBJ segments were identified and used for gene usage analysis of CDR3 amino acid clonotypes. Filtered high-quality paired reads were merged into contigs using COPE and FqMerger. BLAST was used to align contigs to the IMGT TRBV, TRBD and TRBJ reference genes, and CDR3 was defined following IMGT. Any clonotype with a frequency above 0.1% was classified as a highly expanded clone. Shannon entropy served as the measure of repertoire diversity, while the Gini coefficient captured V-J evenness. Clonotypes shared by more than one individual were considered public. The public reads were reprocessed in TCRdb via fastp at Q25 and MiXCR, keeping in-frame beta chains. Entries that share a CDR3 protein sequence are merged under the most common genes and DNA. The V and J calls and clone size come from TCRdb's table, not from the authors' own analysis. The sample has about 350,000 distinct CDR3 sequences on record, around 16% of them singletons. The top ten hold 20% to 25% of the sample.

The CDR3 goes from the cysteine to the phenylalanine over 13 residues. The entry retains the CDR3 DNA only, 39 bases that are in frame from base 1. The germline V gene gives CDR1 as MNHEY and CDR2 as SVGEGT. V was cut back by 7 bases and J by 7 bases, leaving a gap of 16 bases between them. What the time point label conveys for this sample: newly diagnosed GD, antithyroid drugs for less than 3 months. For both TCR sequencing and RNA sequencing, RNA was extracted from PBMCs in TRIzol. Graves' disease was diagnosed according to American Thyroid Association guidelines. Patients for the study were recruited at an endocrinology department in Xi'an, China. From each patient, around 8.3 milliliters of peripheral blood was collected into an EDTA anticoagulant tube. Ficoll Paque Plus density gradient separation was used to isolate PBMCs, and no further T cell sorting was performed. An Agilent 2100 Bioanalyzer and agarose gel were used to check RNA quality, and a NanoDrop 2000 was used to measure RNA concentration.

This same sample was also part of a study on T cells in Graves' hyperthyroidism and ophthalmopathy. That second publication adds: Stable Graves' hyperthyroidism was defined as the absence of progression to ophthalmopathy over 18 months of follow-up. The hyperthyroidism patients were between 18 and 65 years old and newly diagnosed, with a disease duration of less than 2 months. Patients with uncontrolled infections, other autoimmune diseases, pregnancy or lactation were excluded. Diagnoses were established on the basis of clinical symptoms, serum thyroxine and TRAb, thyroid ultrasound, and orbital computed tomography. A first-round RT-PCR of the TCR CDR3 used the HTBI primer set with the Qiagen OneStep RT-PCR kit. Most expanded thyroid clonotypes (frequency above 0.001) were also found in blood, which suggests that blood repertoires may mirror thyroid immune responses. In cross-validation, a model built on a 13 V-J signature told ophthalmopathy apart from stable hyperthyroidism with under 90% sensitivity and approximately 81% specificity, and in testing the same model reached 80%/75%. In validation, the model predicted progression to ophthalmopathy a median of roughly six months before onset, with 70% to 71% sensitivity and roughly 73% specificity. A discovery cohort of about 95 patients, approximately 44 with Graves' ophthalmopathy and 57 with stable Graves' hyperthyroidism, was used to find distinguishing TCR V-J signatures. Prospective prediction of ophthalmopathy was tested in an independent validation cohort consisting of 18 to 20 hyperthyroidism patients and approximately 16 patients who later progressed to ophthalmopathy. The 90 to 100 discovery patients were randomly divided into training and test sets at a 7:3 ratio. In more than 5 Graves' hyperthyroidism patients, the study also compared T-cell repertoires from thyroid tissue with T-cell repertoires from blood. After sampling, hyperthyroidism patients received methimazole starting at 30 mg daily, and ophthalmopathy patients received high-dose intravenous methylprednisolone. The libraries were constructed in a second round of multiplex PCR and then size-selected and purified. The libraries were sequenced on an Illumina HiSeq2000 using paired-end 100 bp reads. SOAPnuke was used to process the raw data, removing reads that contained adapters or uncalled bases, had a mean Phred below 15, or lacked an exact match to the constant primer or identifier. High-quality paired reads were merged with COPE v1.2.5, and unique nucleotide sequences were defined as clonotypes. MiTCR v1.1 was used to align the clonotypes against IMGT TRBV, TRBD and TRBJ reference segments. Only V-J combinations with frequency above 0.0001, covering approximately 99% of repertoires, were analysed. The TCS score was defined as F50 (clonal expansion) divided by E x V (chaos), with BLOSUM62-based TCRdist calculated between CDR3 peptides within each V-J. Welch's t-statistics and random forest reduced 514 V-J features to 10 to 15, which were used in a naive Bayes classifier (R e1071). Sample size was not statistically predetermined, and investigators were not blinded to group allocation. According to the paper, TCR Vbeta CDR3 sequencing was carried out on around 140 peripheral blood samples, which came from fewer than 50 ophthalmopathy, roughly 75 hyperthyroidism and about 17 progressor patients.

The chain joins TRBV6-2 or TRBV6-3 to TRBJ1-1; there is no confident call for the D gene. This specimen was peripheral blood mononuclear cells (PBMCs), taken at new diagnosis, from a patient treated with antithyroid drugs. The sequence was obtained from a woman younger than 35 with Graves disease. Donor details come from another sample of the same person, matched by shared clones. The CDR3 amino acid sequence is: CASKFGADFEAFF. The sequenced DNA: TGTGCCAGCAAGTTCGGTGCGGACTTTGAAGCTTTCTTT.